Sequencing of this T cell receptor beta chain was carried out in a study of T cells after yellow fever vaccination. General study results and limits: Weaker in magnitude, the secondary response showed a faster peak on day 5 versus 15. Booster samples showed a return of most primary-vaccination clones (under 97% CD4, 88% CD8). Repertoires obtained by FACS sorting could include abundant clonotypes that entered as contaminants from the bulk population.

CDR1 is MGHRA, CDR2 YSYEKL, per germline. V dropped 5 bases and J dropped 1; count of bases not matched to a gene: 6. The CDR3 length is 15 residues. This clonotype was counted many times. What it binds is not known. TCRdb called the 5' RACE reads again in MiXCR, with one record for every CDR3 protein. This table has 250,000 to 300,000 distinct CDR3 sequences, about 5% appearing once. The chain combines TRBV4-1 with TRBJ2-7, with TRBD1 identical over 9 bases. The material sequenced was CD4+ T cells sorted from PBMCs, taken on the day of the yellow fever booster vaccination. This clonotype was obtained from a man aged 18 to 29 who received the YFV17D yellow fever vaccine. Here the CDR3 DNA reads TGCGCCAGCAGCAATGGACAGGGGCCTTCCTACGAGCAGTACTTC. The encoded protein is CASSNGQGPSYEQYF.